This TCR beta chain was captured by sequencing in a study of blood T cells in healthy people across ages. A second PCR of roughly 7 to 11 cycles used a sample-barcoded 5' primer and a J-beta primer mix. A template-switch adaptor with 12 random nucleotides tagged each cDNA molecule. TCRdb re-derived calls from the 5' RACE reads in MiXCR, one entry per CDR3 protein. Of about 1,000,000 distinct CDR3 sequences in the sample, under 45% were seen once. This clonotype was counted only a few times. Per germline, CDR1 MNHEY and CDR2 SVGAGI. The ends lost 2 bases at V and 9 bases at J; junction bases unmatched: 3. The CDR3 length is 13 residues.

The clonotype originates from a woman aged 60-70 years in good health. The chain uses TRBV6-5 and TRBJ2-1; 8 nucleotides match TRBD2. Sequencing was performed on blood. CDR3 DNA: TGTGCCAGCAGTTACAAGGCGGGAGGTGAGCAGTTCTTC. This sequence encodes CASSYKAGGEQFF.